Each of the 32 T cell receptor beta chains below was sequenced from the same sample in a study of technical replicates of blood from a handful of donors. Profiling relied on immunoSEQ multiplex PCR, and the TCRdb table lists in-frame clones only, not all of them. The sample has some 70,000 clones, 95% to 97% seen once; the top ten hold approximately 0.26%. Specimen: T cells isolated from PBMCs. The receptors come from a human donor in good health.

This clone was found once. The V call is TRBV19, the J call TRBJ2-1; tentatively, D is TRBD1 (6 bases). V lost 5 bases and J 7 bases, leaving 12 bases between the germline ends. Germline CDR1 reads LNHDA; CDR2 reads SQIVND (reference sequence). This CDR3 comprises 13 residues. The CDR3 protein is CASSSQTGNEQFF. The CDR3 nucleotides are TGTGCCAGTAGTTCCCAAACAGGGAATGAGCAGTTCTTC.

CDR3 in amino acids: CASTLVQGTYEQYF. DNA for the CDR3: TGTGCCAGCACCCTAGTACAGGGGACCTACGAGCAGTACTTC. The chain links TRBV6-1 to TRBJ2-7; 7 positions agree with TRBD1. Germline V gene lookup returns CDR1 MNHNS and CDR2 SASEGT. CDR3 length: 14 residues. J gave up 2 bases and V 7 bases, and 8 bases lay outside the gene matches.

The chain carries TRBV6-5 and TRBJ2-5; 8 bases agree with TRBD1. CDR1 is MNHEY and CDR2 is SVGAGI in the germline V gene. The V segment lost 6 bases and the J segment 5 bases; nucleotides outside the gene matches: 8. The CDR3 totals 14 residues. The CDR3 sequence is CASSQTRTGETQYF. The CDR3 nucleotides are TGTGCCAGCAGCCAAACCAGGACAGGGGAGACCCAGTACTTC.

The chain carries TRBV7-9 and TRBJ1-4; 10 positions agree with TRBD1. CDR1 is SEHNR and CDR2 is FQNEAQ in the germline V gene (reference sequence). With V trimmed by 3 bases and J by 6 bases, 1 base remained unmatched. There are 14 residues in the CDR3. In DNA, the CDR3 is TGTGCCAGCAGCTTTGGGACAGGGGATGAAAAACTGTTTTTT. Amino acid sequence: CASSFGTGDEKLFF.

V gene TRBV19 combines with J gene TRBJ2-1; 7 bases map to TRBD1. Germline V CDR1 and CDR2: LNHDA, SQIVND (reference sequence). J lost 3 bases, V lost 0 bases, and 2 bases had no gene match. The CDR3 totals 15 residues. The CDR3 is CASSIDWDSYNEQFF. CDR3 sequence (DNA): TGTGCCAGTAGTATAGATTGGGACAGCTACAATGAGCAGTTCTTC.

The V and J genes are TRBV6-4 and TRBJ2-1; a weak D match, TRBD2 (5 bases). The CDR3 runs 15 residues. CDR1 and CDR2 (germline): MRHNA, SNTAGT. Trimming took off 4 bases at V and 5 bases at J, with 15 bases between the two ends. CDR3 sequence: CASSGRRPSHNEQFF. The CDR3 DNA follows: TGTGCCAGCAGTGGTAGGAGGCCCAGCCACAATGAGCAGTTCTTC.

The chain has TRBV4-1 and TRBJ1-2; D is unresolved. The germline gives CDR1 MGHRA, CDR2 YSYEKL. Trimming took off 1 base at V and 4 bases at J, with 13 bases between the two ends. This CDR3 is 15 amino acids long. CDR3 sequence (DNA): TGCGCCAGCAGCCAAGTATTAGGCGGTGGCTATGGCTACACCTTC. Translation: CASSQVLGGGYGYTF.

The chain links TRBV5-4 to TRBJ2-5, with D possibly being TRBD2 (6 bases). This CDR3 comprises 15 residues. Trimming took off 4 bases at V and 1 base at J, with 14 bases between the two ends. CDR1 SGHNT and CDR2 YYREEE come from the germline V gene (reference sequence). CDR3 loop: CASSRYSGIQETQYF. The CDR3, as DNA: TGTGCCAGCAGCAGATATAGCGGAATCCAAGAGACCCAGTACTTC.

This clone was detected a few times. The chain employs TRBV28 and TRBJ2-2, with unresolved D. Germline CDR1 MDHEN, CDR2 SYDVKM. The length of the CDR3 is 12 residues. The ends were cut back, 7 bases at V and 1 base at J, with 4 bases in the middle. The CDR3 protein is CASTVNTGELFF. The CDR3 DNA reads as TGTGCCAGCACAGTGAACACCGGGGAGCTGTTTTTT.

This chain links TRBV7-9 with TRBJ1-5; 7 bases map to TRBD1. CDR1 SEHNR and CDR2 FQNEAQ come from the germline V gene (reference sequence). The CDR3 has 16 residues. V dropped 5 bases and J dropped 5; count of bases not matched to a gene: 12. This CDR3 reads CASSQEGQVLDQPQHF. The CDR3 nucleotides read TGTGCCAGCAGCCAAGAAGGACAGGTTCTAGATCAGCCCCAGCATTTT.

The table lists this clone with a count of one. The CDR3 sequence is CASSEQGAINQVEQYF. CDR3 DNA: TGTGCCAGCAGTGAACAGGGGGCTATAAATCAAGTCGAGCAGTACTTC. V and J are TRBV5-6 and TRBJ2-7, with 9 bases fitting TRBD1. The V and J ends lost 5 bases and 6 bases, in that order; junction bases with no gene match: 15. The CDR3 sequence is 16 residues long. CDR1 SGHDT and CDR2 YYEEEE come from the germline V gene.

J is TRBJ1-5 and V is TRBV9, with D unresolved. Germline V gene lookup returns CDR1 SGDLS and CDR2 YYNGEE. The CDR3 runs 11 residues. V was cut by 4 bases and J by 6 bases, with 5 bases left in between. CDR3 residues: CASSSRQPQHF. The CDR3 DNA reads as TGTGCCAGCAGCTCTCGTCAGCCCCAGCATTTT.

This clone was counted between two and nine times. The chain couples TRBV11-3 to TRBJ1-1, with no clear D. With 6 bases removed from V and 1 base from J, the gap between germline ends came to 12 bases. The CDR3 spans 14 residues. CDR1 and CDR2 (germline): SGHNT, YENEEA. DNA of the CDR3: TGTGCCAGCAGAAAGACACTTCAGAACACTGAAGCTTTCTTT. Translation: CASRKTLQNTEAFF.

The chain is built from TRBV5-4 and TRBJ2-7, with 10 positions matching TRBD2. This CDR3 is 14 amino acids long. CDR1 and CDR2 from the germline V gene are SGHNT and YYREEE (reference sequence). The trim removed 9 bases at V and 9 bases at J, leaving 15 bases unmatched. For the CDR3, the DNA is TGTGCCACCGGAGGACCTCTAGCGGGAGACAGGCAGTACTTC. It encodes CATGGPLAGDRQYF.

This rearrangement joins TRBV7-9 to TRBJ2-1; 11 nucleotides align to TRBD2. The V gene's germline CDR1 is SEHNR and CDR2 FQNEAQ (reference sequence). The CDR3 has 16 residues. J was trimmed by 8 bases and V by 5 bases; bases with no gene match: 11. The CDR3 DNA sequence: TGTGCCAGCAGCCCCGTAGCGGGAGGGCCCCCCGATGAGCAGTTCTTC. Its protein product is CASSPVAGGPPDEQFF.

The rearrangement joins TRBV30 to TRBJ1-2, with 10 positions matching TRBD1. This CDR3 is 11 amino acids long. Germline CDR1 and CDR2: GTSNPN and SVGIG (reference sequence). V shed 5 bases and J 12 bases; nucleotides not matched to a gene: 6. The CDR3 spells CAWGQGVFNTF. Here the CDR3 DNA reads TGTGCCTGGGGACAGGGGGTTTTCAACACCTTC.

The genes are TRBV7-9 and TRBJ1-2, with a tentative D call TRBD1 (6 bases). V shed 5 bases and J shed 7 bases, with 17 bases lying between them. CDR1 is SEHNR, CDR2 FQNEAQ, per germline (reference sequence). The CDR3 loop spans 14 amino acids. The chain's CDR3 is CASSLGQGKTGYTF. Written as DNA, the CDR3 is TGTGCCAGCAGCCTAGGGCAGGGGAAGACTGGCTACACCTTC.

The J gene is TRBJ1-1, the V gene TRBV2; the D gene is possibly TRBD1 (5 bases). The germline V gene has CDR1 SNHLY and CDR2 FYNNEI. The V and J ends lost 7 bases and 3 bases respectively, with 12 bases between them. This CDR3 is built from 13 residues. CDR3 protein: CASNPGMDTEAFF. CDR3 sequence (DNA): TGTGCCAGCAACCCAGGGATGGACACTGAAGCTTTCTTT.

This clone was observed once. The V call is TRBV28, the J call TRBJ1-1; 8 bases are a match to TRBD1. Per germline, CDR1 MDHEN and CDR2 SYDVKM. J lost 6 bases, V lost 6 bases, and 9 bases had no gene match. The CDR3 is 14 residues long. CDR3 sequence: CASSTGQGVSEAFF. CDR3 DNA sequence: TGTGCCAGCAGCACCGGACAGGGAGTATCTGAAGCTTTCTTT.

This sequence joins TRBV10-1 and TRBJ1-2; D gene unclear. Per germline, CDR1 WNHNN and CDR2 SYGVQD (reference sequence). V was pared by 2 bases and J by 4 bases, with 8 bases between. The CDR3 extends over 13 amino acids. CDR3 in DNA: TGCGCCAGCAGTGAGGGCTCTTCCTATGGCTACACCTTC. It specifies CASSEGSSYGYTF.

The chain employs TRBV11-3 and TRBJ2-7; 7 bases agree with TRBD1. The CDR3 contains 14 residues. The V and J ends lost 3 bases and 0 bases, in that order; junction bases with no gene match: 2. Per the germline V gene, CDR1 is SGHNT and CDR2 is YENEEA. CDR3 in amino acids: CASSFRGNSYEQYF. As DNA, the CDR3 is TGTGCCAGCAGCTTCAGGGGGAACTCCTACGAGCAGTACTTC. Looking up the rest from reference TRBV11-3 and TRBJ2-7 gives the full variable domain: EAGVVQSPRYKIIEKKQPVAFWCNPISGHNTLYWYLQNLGQGPELLIRYENEEAVDDSQLPKDRFSAERLKGVDSTLKIQPAELGDSAVYLCASSFRGNSYEQYFGPGTRLTVT.

The gene calls are TRBV15 and TRBJ2-1; 8 nucleotides line up with TRBD2. There are 19 residues in the CDR3. In germline, CDR1 is LNHNV, CDR2 YYDKDF (reference sequence). The V segment lost 0 bases and the J segment 5 bases; nucleotides outside the gene matches: 15. This CDR3 is CATSREHSAEREMDNEQFF. DNA of the CDR3: TGTGCCACCAGCAGAGAACATTCGGCCGAGCGGGAGATGGACAATGAGCAGTTCTTC.

This chain links TRBV10-1 with TRBJ2-2, with 8 positions matching TRBD2. The germline CDR1 and CDR2 sequences are WNHNN and SYGVQD (reference sequence). V gave up 5 bases and J gave up 1 base; unmatched junction bases: 0. The length of the CDR3 is 14 residues. This CDR3 is CASSTSGNTGELFF. The CDR3 region has the DNA TGCGCCAGCAGTACTAGCGGGAACACCGGGGAGCTGTTTTTT.

The chain recombines TRBV2 with TRBJ1-2; TRBD1 matches at 9 bases. CDR3 length: 13 amino acids. Looked up from germline, CDR1 is SNHLY and CDR2 is FYNNEI. The trim removed 9 bases at V and 7 bases at J, leaving 9 bases unmatched. The CDR3 DNA is TGTGCCAGTCGGGGACAGGGCTTTCTTGGCTACACCTTC. The encoded protein is CASRGQGFLGYTF.

The chain carries TRBV18 and TRBJ2-7, with D maybe TRBD2 (7 bases). The V end was cut by 6 bases, the J end by 7 bases, with 16 bases between. The length of the CDR3 is 13 residues. The germline V gene has CDR1 KGHSH and CDR2 LQKENI. The CDR3 here is CASSPGGPGEQYF. CDR3 DNA: TGTGCCAGCTCCCCCGGGGGGCCGGGGGAGCAGTACTTC.

Comments on this clone: Distinct nucleotide sequences in the sample also encode this CDR3. CDR3 loop: CASSYRTGTTEAFF. CDR3 coding DNA: TGTGCCAGCAGTTACCGGACAGGGACTACTGAAGCTTTCTTT. V is TRBV6-5 and J is TRBJ1-1; the match to TRBD1 covers 8 bases. The CDR3 has 14 amino acids. The trim removed 2 bases at V and 5 bases at J, leaving 4 bases unmatched. Germline assignment: CDR1 MNHEY and CDR2 SVGAGI.

The chain couples TRBV4-1 to TRBJ2-2; 9 nucleotides agree with TRBD2. Trimming at V came to 1 base and at J to 6 bases, leaving 9 bases not matched to a gene. CDR3 length equals 17 residues. Germline V CDR1 and CDR2: MGHRA, YSYEKL. The CDR3 loop reads CASSQAVAGVAAGELFF. The CDR3 coding sequence is TGCGCCAGCAGCCAAGCTGTAGCGGGAGTTGCCGCCGGGGAGCTGTTTTTT.

The chain is built from TRBV29-1 and TRBJ2-3; the match to TRBD1 covers 8 bases. The CDR3 has 20 residues. Germline-derived CDR1 and CDR2 are SQVTM and ANQGSEA. With 1 base clipped from V and 5 bases from J, the junction kept 23 bases outside the gene matches. The CDR3 loop reads CSVEVAPGQADSGIVDTQYF. CDR3 in DNA: TGCAGCGTTGAAGTTGCTCCGGGACAGGCTGACTCCGGCATAGTAGATACGCAGTATTTT.

The chain combines TRBV9 with TRBJ1-1; D uncertain. Germline V lookup: CDR1 SGDLS, CDR2 YYNGEE. Trimming stripped 3 bases from V and 6 bases from J, with 9 bases between. The CDR3 is made up of 12 amino acids. DNA of the CDR3: TGTGCCAGCAGCGGCCAGTCCTCTGAAGCTTTCTTT. Translation gives CASSGQSSEAFF.

V gene TRBV28 combines with J gene TRBJ2-7, with TRBD1 matching 8 bases. With V trimmed by 6 bases and J by 4 bases, 5 bases remained unmatched. The CDR3 length is 13 residues. Germline CDR1 reads MDHEN; CDR2 reads SYDVKM. DNA for the CDR3: TGTGCCAGCAGCTATGACAGGGGTTACGAGCAGTACTTC. It codes for CASSYDRGYEQYF.

This chain joins TRBV5-6 and TRBJ2-2; 7 bases fit TRBD1. Germline-derived CDR1 and CDR2 are SGHDT and YYEEEE. Unmatched junction bases numbered 11, after V lost 2 bases and J lost 4 bases. The CDR3 extends over 17 amino acids. The CDR3 loop is CASSFEYRQGVTGELFF. The CDR3 DNA sequence: TGTGCCAGCAGCTTCGAGTACCGCCAGGGGGTCACCGGGGAGCTGTTTTTT.

The V gene is TRBV21-1, the J gene TRBJ1-1. TRBV21-1 is a pseudogene segment. This CDR3 is built from 14 residues. The CDR3 DNA reads as TGTGCCAGCAGCAAAGGGGGGGTAGGCACTGAAGCTTTCTTT. This gives the protein CASSKGGVGTEAFF.